The 30 T cell receptor beta chains reported below all come from one sample, sequenced in a study of response to subunit inactivated influenza vaccine. One entry per CDR3 protein results from TCRdb running MiXCR on the RT-PCR reads. The data show around 850,000 distinct CDR3 sequences, around 18% seen once. The material was PBMCs from blood, obtained roughly 5 days after vaccination. These receptor sequences come from a man aged 50-60 years who received an inactivated influenza vaccine.

This clonotype has at least ten counts. V gene TRBV28 combines with J gene TRBJ2-1, with D possibly matching TRBD1 (5 bases). Germline V gene lookup returns CDR1 MDHEN and CDR2 SYDVKM. CDR3 length: 20 residues. The V end lost 5 bases, the J end lost 2 bases, and 28 bases lay between the germline ends. CDR3 region: CASSARVIIQVPGTYNEQFF. CDR3 DNA sequence: TGTGCCAGCAGTGCCCGGGTCATCATACAGGTGCCTGGCACCTACAATGAGCAGTTCTTC.

This clonotype has just a few counts. The gene calls are TRBV12-3 or TRBV12-4 and TRBJ2-7; D unresolved. Between the trimmed V and J ends, which lost 6 bases and 0 bases, there was a span of 9 bases. The CDR3 consists of 13 residues. The CDR3 reads CASSPTRSYEQYF. The CDR3 DNA reads as TGTGCCAGCAGCCCGACTCGCTCCTACGAGCAGTACTTC.

CDR3: CASSDRAATQYF. The CDR3 DNA sequence: TGTGCCAGCAGTGATCGGGCAGCGACCCAGTACTTC. The chain is built from TRBV6-4 and TRBJ2-5; D uncertain. V lost 3 bases, J lost 7 bases, and 9 bases lay in between. From germline, CDR1 is MRHNA and CDR2 SNTAGT. This CDR3 has 12 amino acids.

A few counts support this clonotype. The rearrangement joins TRBV20-1 to TRBJ2-2, with unresolved D. The germline gives CDR1 DFQATT, CDR2 SNEGSKA (reference sequence). There are 13 residues in the CDR3. The CDR3 sequence: CSLREVVTGELFF. DNA for the CDR3: TGCAGCCTCCGAGAGGTTGTAACCGGGGAGCTGTTTTTT.

This sequence joins TRBV20-1 and TRBJ2-7, with 8 bases aligning to TRBD1. From germline, CDR1 is DFQATT and CDR2 SNEGSKA (reference sequence). J was trimmed by 6 bases and V by 4 bases; bases with no gene match: 17. The CDR3 is 16 residues long. This chain's CDR3 is CSATGQYGRGRGEQYF. The CDR3 coding sequence is TGCAGTGCTACCGGCCAATATGGCAGGGGGCGAGGCGAGCAGTACTTC.

The chain has TRBV5-6 and TRBJ2-5; D is undetermined. From germline, CDR1 is SGHDT and CDR2 YYEEEE. The V gene lost 4 bases and the J gene lost 2 bases, with 18 bases spanning the gap. CDR3 length: 16 residues. CDR3 DNA sequence: TGTGCCAGCAGCGACCTCCGTCGGGCGAGACAAGAGACCCAGTACTTC. Translated, it gives CASSDLRRARQETQYF.

The chain joins TRBV28 to TRBJ1-5, with D unclear. The CDR3 has 15 residues. Germline values: CDR1 MDHEN, CDR2 SYDVKM. The ends were cut back, 3 bases at V and 7 bases at J, with 16 bases in the middle. CDR3 sequence (DNA): TGTGCCAGCAGTTTTCTCAGTGGTAAAGGGCAGCCCCAGCATTTT. Residues: CASSFLSGKGQPQHF.

This clonotype was found many times. The chain has TRBV12-3 or TRBV12-4 and TRBJ2-1; D unresolved. The V gene lost 1 base and the J gene lost 2 bases, with 6 bases spanning the gap. CDR3 size: 14 residues. CDR3 residues: CASSLGRAYNEQFF. The CDR3 DNA reads as TGTGCCAGCAGTTTAGGAAGGGCCTACAATGAGCAGTTCTTC.

In its sample, this clonotype was seen a few times. The chain uses TRBV20-1 and TRBJ2-1; the D is unclear. The ends were cut back, 2 bases at V and 8 bases at J, with 10 bases in the middle. CDR3 length equals 12 residues. CDR1 is DFQATT and CDR2 is SNEGSKA in the germline V gene (reference sequence). The chain's CDR3 is CSARRMGHEQFF. CDR3 DNA: TGCAGTGCTAGAAGGATGGGCCATGAGCAGTTCTTC.

This sequence joins TRBV20-1 and TRBJ2-1; D is perhaps TRBD1 or TRBD2 (5 bases each). There are 14 residues in the CDR3. Germline CDR1 reads DFQATT; CDR2 reads SNEGSKA (reference sequence). V lost 2 bases and J 7 bases, leaving 15 bases between the germline ends. The CDR3 sequence: CSARPGPSRNEQFF. CDR3 nucleotide sequence: TGCAGTGCTAGACCGGGACCCTCAAGGAATGAGCAGTTCTTC.

The V gene is TRBV4-1, the J gene TRBJ2-1, with 9 bases aligning to TRBD2. This CDR3 region has 16 residues. V gave up 6 bases and J gave up 9 bases; unmatched junction bases: 15. Germline V CDR1 and CDR2: MGHRA, YSYEKL. CDR3: CASSKETGTSSPEQFF. The CDR3 DNA sequence: TGCGCCAGCAGTAAAGAAACCGGGACTAGCAGCCCTGAGCAGTTCTTC.

There are a few counts of this clonotype. The CDR3 is CASSQAGTGRSPLHF. The DNA for the CDR3 is TGTGCCAGCAGCCAAGCCGGGACAGGGCGCTCACCCCTCCACTTT. The V gene is TRBV4-2, the J gene TRBJ1-6, with TRBD1 identical over 9 bases. The CDR3 is 15 residues long. Trimming at V came to 1 base and at J to 10 bases, leaving 5 bases not matched to a gene. Germline V gene lookup returns CDR1 LGHNA and CDR2 YNFKEQ.

This clonotype has ten or more counts. The V and J genes are TRBV7-2 and TRBJ2-1; TRBD2 matches 12 bases. The V gene end was trimmed by 6 bases and the J gene end by 4 bases; junction bases not matched to a gene: 4. The germline V gene encodes CDR1 SGHTA and CDR2 FQGNSA. The CDR3 covers 15 residues. This CDR3 reads CASRDGTSGYNEQFF. In DNA form, the CDR3 reads TGTGCCAGCAGGGACGGGACTAGCGGGTACAATGAGCAGTTCTTC.

This clonotype was seen only a few times. This rearrangement joins TRBV2 to TRBJ2-3; 7 nucleotides match TRBD2. Germline V lookup: CDR1 SNHLY, CDR2 FYNNEI. This CDR3 region has 13 residues. The J segment lost 5 bases and the V segment lost 8 bases, leaving 7 bases of the junction unmatched. The CDR3 reads CASGGGLRDTQYF. The CDR3 region has the DNA TGTGCCAGCGGGGGGGGACTCCGAGATACGCAGTATTTT.

This clonotype was observed a few times. The rearrangement joins TRBV12-3 or TRBV12-4 to TRBJ1-1; 8 bases agree with TRBD1. This CDR3 comprises 13 residues. Trimming cost V 2 bases and J 7 bases; bases outside gene matches: 3. The CDR3 DNA sequence: TGTGCCAGCAGTTTATCCAGGGGGCTTGAAGCTTTCTTT. The encoded protein is CASSLSRGLEAFF.

V gene TRBV10-3 combines with J gene TRBJ2-1; D may be TRBD1 or TRBD2 (5 bases each). This CDR3 spans 13 amino acids. Trimming shortened V by 6 bases and J by 2 bases, and 8 bases separated the two germline ends. The germline CDR1 and CDR2 sequences are ENHRY and SYGVKD. The CDR3 region is CAIRWDPYNEQFF. In DNA, the CDR3 is TGTGCCATCAGGTGGGACCCCTACAATGAGCAGTTCTTC.

This clonotype was counted ten times or more. V gene TRBV20-1 combines with J gene TRBJ1-6; D gene uncertain. Between the trimmed V and J ends, which lost 0 bases and 16 bases, there was a span of 10 bases. Germline V gene lookup returns CDR1 DFQATT and CDR2 SNEGSKA (reference sequence). This CDR3 has 11 residues. CDR3 DNA: TGCAGTGCTAGAGAACACCCAATGCTCCACTTT. Translated: CSAREHPMLHF.

V and J are TRBV7-9 and TRBJ2-4; possibly TRBD1 or TRBD2 for D (5 bases each). Per germline, CDR1 SEHNR and CDR2 FQNEAQ (reference sequence). V was clipped by 0 bases and J by 8 bases, with 17 bases between them. The CDR3 contains 16 residues. The CDR3 reads CASSLAQLGPKDIQYF. In nucleotides, the CDR3 is TGTGCCAGCAGCTTAGCGCAGTTGGGACCGAAGGACATTCAGTACTTC.

A few counts support this clonotype. V is TRBV7-9 and J is TRBJ2-2; D ambiguous. Looked up from germline, CDR1 is SEHNR and CDR2 is FQNEAQ (reference sequence). Trimming shortened V by 2 bases and J by 2 bases, and 12 bases separated the two germline ends. The CDR3 runs 16 residues. The CDR3 DNA is TGTGCCAGCAGCTTAACAACAGCGATAAACACCGGGGAGCTGTTTTTT. This encodes CASSLTTAINTGELFF.

This clonotype was counted ten times or more. The rearrangement links TRBV12-3 or TRBV12-4 to TRBJ1-5, with D possibly TRBD1 on 5 matching bases. Trimming cost V 2 bases and J 6 bases, with 11 bases left between them. The CDR3 is 14 amino acids. The chain's CDR3 is CASSLRGASQPQHF. The CDR3 bases are TGTGCCAGCAGTTTACGCGGGGCGAGTCAGCCCCAGCATTTT.

Remarks on this clonotype: Germline and junction disagree at one end, which may indicate a read error. The gene calls are TRBV2 and TRBJ2-2; D call uncertain. CDR3 length: 13 amino acids. Per germline, CDR1 SNHLY and CDR2 FYNNEI. The CDR3 sequence is CAGSAEVTGELFF. The CDR3 nucleotides are TGTGCCGGCAGTGCCGAAGTCACCGGGGAGCTGTTTTTT.

The chain couples TRBV6-5 to TRBJ2-7; D not resolved. This CDR3 has 12 amino acids. V lost 2 bases and J 5 bases, leaving 7 bases between the germline ends. Germline V CDR1 and CDR2: MNHEY, SVGAGI. The CDR3 loop reads CASSYDFHEQYF. The CDR3 DNA follows: TGTGCCAGCAGTTACGATTTCCACGAGCAGTACTTC.

In this sample, this clonotype turned up a few times. The J gene is TRBJ1-3, the V gene TRBV7-2, with D possibly being TRBD1 (5 bases). The CDR3 sequence is 13 residues long. Between the trimmed V and J ends, which lost 7 bases and 8 bases, there was a span of 15 bases. Germline V gene sequence: CDR1 SGHTA, CDR2 FQGNSA. The CDR3: CASTKERGHTIYF. The CDR3 DNA reads TGTGCCAGCACCAAGGAAAGGGGACACACCATATATTTT. The variable domain in full, with the rest retrieved from reference TRBV7-2 and TRBJ1-3, is GAGVSQSPSNKVTEKGKDVELRCDPISGHTALYWYRQSLGQGLEFLIYFQGNSAPDKSGLPSDRFSAERTGGSVSTLTIQRTQQEDSAVYLCASTKERGHTIYFGEGSWLTVV.

The V and J genes are TRBV20-1 and TRBJ2-7; D might be TRBD2 (7 bases). Between the trimmed V and J ends, which lost 8 bases and 5 bases, there was a span of 19 bases. This CDR3 has 13 residues. Germline CDR1 and CDR2: DFQATT and SNEGSKA (reference sequence). The CDR3 coding sequence is TGCAGTCACACCCGGTGGGGGGGGCACGAGCAGTACTTC. Translation: CSHTRWGGHEQYF.

This clonotype showed up just a few times. This chain joins TRBV7-6 and TRBJ1-1, with D possibly being TRBD1 (5 bases). V was cut by 1 base and J by 5 bases, with 17 bases left in between. CDR1 SGHVS and CDR2 FNYEAQ come from the germline V gene. The CDR3 sequence is 16 residues long. The CDR3 DNA is TGTGCCAGCAGCTTAGTTGATGGGGGATTCGCGACTGAAGCTTTCTTT. This gives the protein CASSLVDGGFATEAFF.

The CDR3: CASSQGGLQETQYF. CDR3 DNA sequence: TGCGCCAGCAGCCAGGGGGGCCTCCAAGAGACCCAGTACTTC. The rearrangement uses TRBV4-1 and TRBJ2-5; either TRBD1 or TRBD2 may supply D (6 bases each). Trimming left V 3 bases short and J 1 base short, with 9 bases between. Per germline, CDR1 MGHRA and CDR2 YSYEKL. This CDR3 spans 14 amino acids.

This clonotype was detected a few times. The V and J genes are TRBV12-3 or TRBV12-4 and TRBJ2-3; unclear D gene. The length of the CDR3 is 11 residues. Trimming removed 6 bases from V and 5 bases from J, with 6 bases in between. CDR3: CASSILDTQYF. DNA for the CDR3: TGTGCCAGCAGCATATTAGATACGCAGTATTTT.

This clonotype was observed many times. This chain uses TRBV10-3 with TRBJ2-7, with 7 bases identical to TRBD1. CDR3 size: 13 residues. The germline V gene encodes CDR1 ENHRY and CDR2 SYGVKD. The V segment lost 0 bases and the J segment 12 bases; nucleotides outside the gene matches: 8. The chain's CDR3 is CAISESEDRPGYF. DNA of the CDR3: TGTGCCATCAGTGAGTCAGAGGACAGGCCAGGGTACTTC.

Many counts were recorded for this clonotype. The gene calls are TRBV7-9 and TRBJ2-2, with D perhaps matching TRBD2 (6 bases). Trimming cost V 2 bases and J 6 bases, with 10 bases left between them. This CDR3 contains 14 residues. CDR1 SEHNR and CDR2 FQNEAQ come from the germline V gene (reference sequence). CDR3 in DNA: TGTGCCAGCAGCTTATCGGGGGACGCCGGGGAGCTGTTTTTT. Encoded protein: CASSLSGDAGELFF.

This clonotype has only one observation. Since a much larger clone is just one base distant, this may be a read error. The gene calls are TRBV5-1 and TRBJ2-1; D gene unclear. Per the germline V gene, CDR1 is SGHRS and CDR2 is YFSETQ. Trimming removed 6 bases at V and 6 bases at J, with 13 bases between. CDR3 size: 13 residues. CDR3 bases: TGCGCCAGCACTTTAAGTAGTTGCAATGAGCAGTTCTTC. Its translation is CASTLSSCNEQFF.